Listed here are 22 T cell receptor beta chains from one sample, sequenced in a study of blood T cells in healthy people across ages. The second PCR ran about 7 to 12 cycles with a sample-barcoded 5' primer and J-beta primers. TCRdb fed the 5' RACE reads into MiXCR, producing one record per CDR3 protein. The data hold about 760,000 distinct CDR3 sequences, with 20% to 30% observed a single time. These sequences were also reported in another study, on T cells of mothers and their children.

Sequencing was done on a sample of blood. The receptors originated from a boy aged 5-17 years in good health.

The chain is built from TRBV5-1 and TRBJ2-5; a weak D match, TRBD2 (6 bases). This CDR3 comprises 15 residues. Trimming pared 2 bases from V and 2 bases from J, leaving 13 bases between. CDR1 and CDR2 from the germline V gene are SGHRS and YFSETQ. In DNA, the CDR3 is TGCGCCAGCAGCTTCGGCGGGACCTTACAAGAGACCCAGTACTTC. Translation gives CASSFGGTLQETQYF.

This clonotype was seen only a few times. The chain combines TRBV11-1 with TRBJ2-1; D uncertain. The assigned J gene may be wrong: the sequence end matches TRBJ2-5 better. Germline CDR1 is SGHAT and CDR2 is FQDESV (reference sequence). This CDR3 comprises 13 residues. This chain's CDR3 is CASSLELKETQYF. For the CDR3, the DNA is TGTGCCAGCAGCTTAGAACTAAAAGAGACCCAGTACTTC.

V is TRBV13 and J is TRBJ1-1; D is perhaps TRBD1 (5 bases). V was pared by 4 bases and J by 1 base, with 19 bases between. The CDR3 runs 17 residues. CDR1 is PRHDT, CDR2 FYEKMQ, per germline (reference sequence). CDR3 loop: CASSSPGSSGKNTEAFF. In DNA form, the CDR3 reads TGTGCCAGCAGCTCCCCAGGGAGTAGCGGGAAGAACACTGAAGCTTTCTTT.

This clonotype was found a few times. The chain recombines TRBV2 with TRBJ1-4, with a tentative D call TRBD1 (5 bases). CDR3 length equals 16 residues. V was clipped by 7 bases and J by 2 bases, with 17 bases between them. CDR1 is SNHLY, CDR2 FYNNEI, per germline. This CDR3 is CASTASGPGTNEKLFF. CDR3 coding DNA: TGTGCCAGCACCGCAAGTGGACCAGGGACTAATGAAAAACTGTTTTTT.

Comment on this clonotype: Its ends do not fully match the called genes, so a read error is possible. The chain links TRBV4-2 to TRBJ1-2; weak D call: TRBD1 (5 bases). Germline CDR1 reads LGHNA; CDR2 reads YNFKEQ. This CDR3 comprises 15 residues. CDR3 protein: CASSQGLGTLDGHTF. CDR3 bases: TGTGCCAGCAGCCAAGGACTCGGGACCTTGGATGGCCACACCTTC.

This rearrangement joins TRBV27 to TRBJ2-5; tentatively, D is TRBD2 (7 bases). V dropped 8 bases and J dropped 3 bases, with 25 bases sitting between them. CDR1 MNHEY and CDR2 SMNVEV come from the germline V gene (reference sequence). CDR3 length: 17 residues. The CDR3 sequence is CASGSLGGGPVKETQYF. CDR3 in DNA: TGTGCCAGCGGCTCACTGGGCGGGGGCCCTGTTAAAGAGACCCAGTACTTC.

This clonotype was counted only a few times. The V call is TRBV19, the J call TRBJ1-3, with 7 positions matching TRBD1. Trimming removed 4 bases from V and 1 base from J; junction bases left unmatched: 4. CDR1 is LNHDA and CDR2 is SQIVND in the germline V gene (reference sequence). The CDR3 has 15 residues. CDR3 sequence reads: CASSTTTGSGNTIYF. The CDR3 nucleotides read TGTGCCAGTAGTACAACGACAGGGTCTGGAAACACCATATATTTT.

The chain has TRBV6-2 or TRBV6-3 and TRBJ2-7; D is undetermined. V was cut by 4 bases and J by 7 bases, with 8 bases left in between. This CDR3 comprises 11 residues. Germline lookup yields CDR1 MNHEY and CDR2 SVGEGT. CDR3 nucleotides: TGTGCCAGCAGTTCCAGAAATGAGCAGTACTTC. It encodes CASSSRNEQYF.

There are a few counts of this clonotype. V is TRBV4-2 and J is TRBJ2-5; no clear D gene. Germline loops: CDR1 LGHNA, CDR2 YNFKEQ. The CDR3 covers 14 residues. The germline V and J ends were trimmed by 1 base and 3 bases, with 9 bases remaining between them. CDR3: CASSQAGPEETQYF. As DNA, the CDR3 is TGTGCCAGCAGCCAAGCAGGTCCCGAAGAGACCCAGTACTTC.

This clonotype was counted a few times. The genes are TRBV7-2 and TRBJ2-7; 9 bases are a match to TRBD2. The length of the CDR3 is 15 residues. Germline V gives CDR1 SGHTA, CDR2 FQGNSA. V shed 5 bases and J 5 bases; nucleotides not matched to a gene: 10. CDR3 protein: CASSQSSGVFDEQYF. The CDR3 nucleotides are TGTGCCAGCAGCCAATCTAGCGGGGTTTTCGACGAGCAGTACTTC. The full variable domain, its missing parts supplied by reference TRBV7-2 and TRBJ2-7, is GAGVSQSPSNKVTEKGKDVELRCDPISGHTALYWYRQSLGQGLEFLIYFQGNSAPDKSGLPSDRFSAERTGGSVSTLTIQRTQQEDSAVYLCASSQSSGVFDEQYFGPGTRLTVT.

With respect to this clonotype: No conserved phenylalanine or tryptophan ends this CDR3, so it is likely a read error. CDR3 DNA sequence: TGTGCCAGCAGCGCCCTCGTCGGGATACTCTGCTACGAGCAGTACCTC. Its translation: CASSALVGILCYEQYL. This chain uses TRBV28 with TRBJ2-5; a possible D gene is TRBD2 (5 bases). Judging by the DNA end, TRBJ2-7 fits better; the J call may be wrong. The CDR3 runs to 16 residues. Per the germline V gene, CDR1 is MDHEN and CDR2 is SYDVKM.

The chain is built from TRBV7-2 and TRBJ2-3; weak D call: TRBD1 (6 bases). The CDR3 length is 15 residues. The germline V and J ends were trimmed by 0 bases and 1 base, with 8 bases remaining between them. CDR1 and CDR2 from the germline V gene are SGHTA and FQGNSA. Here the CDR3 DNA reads TGTGCCAGCAGCTTAGCCAGGGGCGGCACAGATACGCAGTATTTT. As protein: CASSLARGGTDTQYF. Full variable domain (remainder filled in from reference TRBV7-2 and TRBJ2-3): GAGVSQSPSNKVTEKGKDVELRCDPISGHTALYWYRQSLGQGLEFLIYFQGNSAPDKSGLPSDRFSAERTGGSVSTLTIQRTQQEDSAVYLCASSLARGGTDTQYFGPGTRLTVL.

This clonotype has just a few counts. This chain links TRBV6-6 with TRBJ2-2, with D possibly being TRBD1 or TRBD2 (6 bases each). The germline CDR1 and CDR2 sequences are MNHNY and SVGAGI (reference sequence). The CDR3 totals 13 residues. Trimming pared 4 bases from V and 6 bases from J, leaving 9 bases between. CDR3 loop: CASSSGAPGELFF. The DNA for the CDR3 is TGTGCCAGCAGTTCGGGGGCCCCCGGGGAGCTGTTTTTT.

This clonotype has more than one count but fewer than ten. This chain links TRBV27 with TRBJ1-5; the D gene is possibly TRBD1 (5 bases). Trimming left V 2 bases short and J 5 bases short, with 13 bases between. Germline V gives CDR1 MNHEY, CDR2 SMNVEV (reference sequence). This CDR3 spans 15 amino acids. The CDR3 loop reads CASSLGTGGDQPQHF. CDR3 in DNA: TGTGCCAGCAGTTTAGGGACCGGCGGTGATCAGCCCCAGCATTTT.

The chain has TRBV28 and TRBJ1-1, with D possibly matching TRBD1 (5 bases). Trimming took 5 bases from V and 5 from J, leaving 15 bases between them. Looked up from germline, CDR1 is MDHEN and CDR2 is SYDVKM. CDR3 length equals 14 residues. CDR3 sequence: CASSPPREGTEAFF. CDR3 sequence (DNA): TGTGCCAGCAGTCCCCCCAGGGAAGGGACTGAAGCTTTCTTT.

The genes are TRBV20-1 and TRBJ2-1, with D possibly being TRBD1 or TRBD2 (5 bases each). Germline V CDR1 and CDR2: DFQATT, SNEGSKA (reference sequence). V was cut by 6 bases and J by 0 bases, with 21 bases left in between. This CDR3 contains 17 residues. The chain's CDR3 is CSAKGPPGSSSYNEQFF. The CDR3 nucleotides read TGCAGTGCAAAGGGACCACCGGGTTCGAGCTCCTACAATGAGCAGTTCTTC.

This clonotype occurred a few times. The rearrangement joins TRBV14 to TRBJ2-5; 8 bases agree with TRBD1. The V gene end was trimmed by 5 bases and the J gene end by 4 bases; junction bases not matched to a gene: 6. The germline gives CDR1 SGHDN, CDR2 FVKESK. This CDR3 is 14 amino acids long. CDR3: CASSGLTGGETQYF. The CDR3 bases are TGTGCCAGCAGCGGGTTAACAGGGGGAGAGACCCAGTACTTC.

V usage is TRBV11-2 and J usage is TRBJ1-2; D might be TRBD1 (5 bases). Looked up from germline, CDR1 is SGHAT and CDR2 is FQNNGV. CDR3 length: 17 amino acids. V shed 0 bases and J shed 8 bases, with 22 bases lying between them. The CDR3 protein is CASSLDGPIAGVRGYTF. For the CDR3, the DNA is TGTGCCAGCAGCTTAGATGGACCCATCGCGGGGGTACGGGGCTACACCTTC. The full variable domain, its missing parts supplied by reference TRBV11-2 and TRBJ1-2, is EAGVAQSPRYKIIEKRQSVAFWCNPISGHATLYWYQQILGQGPKLLIQFQNNGVVDDSQLPKDRFSAERLKGVDSTLKIQPAKLEDSAVYLCASSLDGPIAGVRGYTFGSGTRLTVV.

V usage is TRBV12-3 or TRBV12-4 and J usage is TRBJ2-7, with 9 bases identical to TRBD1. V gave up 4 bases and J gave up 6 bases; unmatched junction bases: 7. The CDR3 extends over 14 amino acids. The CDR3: CASSSWDRAGEQYF. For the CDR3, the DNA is TGTGCCAGCAGTTCATGGGACAGGGCCGGCGAGCAGTACTTC.

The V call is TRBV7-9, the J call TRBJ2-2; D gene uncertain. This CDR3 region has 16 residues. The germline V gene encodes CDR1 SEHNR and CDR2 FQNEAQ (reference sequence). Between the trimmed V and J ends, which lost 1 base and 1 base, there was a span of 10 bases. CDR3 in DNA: TGTGCCAGCAGCTTAGATTCACATCTGAACACCGGGGAGCTGTTTTTT. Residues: CASSLDSHLNTGELFF.

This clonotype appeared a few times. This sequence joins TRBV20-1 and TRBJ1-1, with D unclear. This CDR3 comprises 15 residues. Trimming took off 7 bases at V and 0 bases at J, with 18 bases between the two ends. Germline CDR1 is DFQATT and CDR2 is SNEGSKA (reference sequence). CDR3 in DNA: TGCAGTGGCGAACCCCCGATACCCATGAACACTGAAGCTTTCTTT. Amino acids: CSGEPPIPMNTEAFF.

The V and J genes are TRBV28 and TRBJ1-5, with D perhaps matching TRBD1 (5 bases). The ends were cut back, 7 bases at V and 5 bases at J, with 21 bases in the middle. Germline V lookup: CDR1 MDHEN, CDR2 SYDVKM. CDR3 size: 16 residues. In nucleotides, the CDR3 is TGTGCCAGCATCCGAGAAGGGACCGGCCCGGATCAGCCCCAGCATTTT. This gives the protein CASIREGTGPDQPQHF.